The clone carrying this TCR beta chain has a count of ten or more. These data belong to a study of early T cells in non-severe SARS-CoV-2 infection. TCRdb redid the calling of the 5' RACE reads with MiXCR, one entry per CDR3 protein. Of around 80,000 distinct CDR3 sequences in the sample, around 9.3% were seen once. V was pared by 2 bases and J by 6 bases, with 3 bases of the junction left unmatched. The CDR3 has 16 residues. The germline V gene has CDR1 KGHDR and CDR2 SFDVKD. This TCR came from an adult who was a healthcare worker with PCR-confirmed SARS-CoV-2 infection or an uninfected control (not recorded which). The material sequenced was whole blood, taken at baseline. The J gene is TRBJ2-1, the V gene TRBV24-1; 13 positions match TRBD2. The CDR3 nucleotides are TGTGCCACCAGTGATTCCGGGACTAGCGGGGCCAATGAGCAGTTCTTC. Translating it yields CATSDSGTSGANEQFF.